These 27 T cell receptor beta chains were sequenced from one sample in a study of T cells in Graves' hyperthyroidism and ophthalmopathy. Authors of the study amplified TCR beta CDR3 regions from RNA transcripts. The HTBI primer set drove a first-round RT-PCR of the TCR CDR3. One entry per CDR3 protein, called by TCRdb with MiXCR from the multiplex PCR reads. The sample lists nearly 600,000 distinct CDR3 sequences, about 15% seen once, with less than 6% in the top ten. Input material: blood. These receptors were taken from a woman aged 25 to 45 with Graves' hyperthyroidism that later progressed to Graves' ophthalmopathy.

This clonotype was picked up many times. J is TRBJ2-7 and V is TRBV2, with 9 bases that match TRBD2. Trimming cost V 4 bases and J 5 bases; bases outside gene matches: 0. This CDR3 contains 12 residues. From germline, CDR1 is SNHLY and CDR2 FYNNEI. The CDR3, as DNA: TGTGCCAGCAGTGGACTAGCGGACGAGCAGTACTTC. This encodes CASSGLADEQYF. The variable domain in full, completed from reference TRBV2 and TRBJ2-7, reads EPEVTQTPSHQVTQMGQEVILRCVPISNHLYFYWYRQILGQKVEFLVSFYNNEISEKSEIFDDQFSVERPDGSNFTLKIRSTKLEDSAMYFCASSGLADEQYFGPGTRLTVT.

V gene TRBV19 combines with J gene TRBJ1-4; possibly TRBD1 for D (6 bases). V was cut by 6 bases and J by 7 bases, with 18 bases left in between. The CDR3 spans 15 residues. CDR1 and CDR2 (germline): LNHDA, SQIVND (reference sequence). The CDR3 spells CASRNEPGAGEKLFF. In nucleotides, the CDR3 is TGTGCCAGTAGGAACGAGCCAGGGGCAGGTGAAAAACTGTTTTTT.

The V call is TRBV20-1, the J call TRBJ1-5; D is possibly TRBD1 (5 bases). The CDR3 is 13 residues long. From germline, CDR1 is DFQATT and CDR2 SNEGSKA (reference sequence). V was shortened by 6 bases and J by 5 bases, with 14 bases between the two germline ends. The chain's CDR3 is CSAQVPGYQPQHF. The CDR3 bases are TGCAGTGCGCAGGTGCCAGGGTATCAGCCCCAGCATTTT.

This clonotype has at least ten counts. CDR3: CASRPSVQETQYF. CDR3 nucleotides: TGTGCCAGCAGACCGTCGGTCCAAGAGACCCAGTACTTC. The V and J genes are TRBV28 and TRBJ2-5; no clear D gene. The germline V gene has CDR1 MDHEN and CDR2 SYDVKM. V lost 6 bases and J lost 1, with 9 bases in between. This CDR3 region has 13 residues.

This clonotype was counted a few times. The chain couples TRBV7-2 to TRBJ1-5; a possible D gene is TRBD1 (5 bases). V lost 5 bases and J 9 bases, leaving 17 bases between the germline ends. The CDR3 consists of 14 residues. The V gene's germline CDR1 is SGHTA and CDR2 FQGNSA. CDR3 protein: CASSTGEGQGPQHF. The CDR3 coding sequence is TGTGCCAGCAGCACGGGGGAGGGGCAGGGGCCCCAGCATTTT.

This sequence joins TRBV19 and TRBJ1-1; 10 bases are a match to TRBD1. V gave up 1 base and J gave up 4 bases; unmatched junction bases: 3. CDR3 size: 15 residues. Germline lookup yields CDR1 LNHDA and CDR2 SQIVND (reference sequence). The CDR3 sequence: CASSIVRTGGTEAFF. The CDR3 DNA reads TGTGCCAGTAGTATAGTACGGACAGGGGGCACTGAAGCTTTCTTT.

The chain is built from TRBV7-9 and TRBJ1-1; D is possibly TRBD1 (6 bases). This CDR3 contains 15 residues. Germline CDR1 SEHNR, CDR2 FQNEAQ (reference sequence). The germline V and J ends were trimmed by 5 bases and 5 bases, with 18 bases remaining between them. The CDR3 bases are TGTGCCAGCAGCGGGGGGGGGGGGGCGCATACTGAAGCTTTCTTT. It encodes CASSGGGGAHTEAFF.

This clonotype was seen more than once but under ten times. The chain recombines TRBV30 with TRBJ2-6, with TRBD2 matching over 10 bases. The V segment lost 0 bases and the J segment 4 bases; nucleotides outside the gene matches: 18. The CDR3 is made up of 21 amino acids. Germline V CDR1 and CDR2: GTSNPN, SVGIG (reference sequence). The DNA for the CDR3 is TGTGCCTGGAGTGTACTCCCAATATTTCAGGGACTAGCGAAAGGGGCCAACGTCCTGACTTTC. Translating it yields CAWSVLPIFQGLAKGANVLTF.

This clonotype came up many times. This rearrangement joins TRBV24-1 to TRBJ2-7; 7 positions agree with TRBD2. This CDR3 contains 16 residues. J lost 1 base, V lost 5 bases, and 10 bases had no gene match. Germline loops: CDR1 KGHDR, CDR2 SFDVKD. The CDR3 is CATSGNDGGSSYEQYF. The CDR3 coding sequence is TGTGCCACCAGTGGTAATGATGGCGGGAGTTCCTACGAGCAGTACTTC.

This clonotype was found a few times. V gene TRBV20-1 combines with J gene TRBJ2-5; D possibly corresponds to TRBD2 (6 bases). CDR3 length: 15 residues. Germline V gives CDR1 DFQATT, CDR2 SNEGSKA (reference sequence). Trimming took 0 bases from V and 5 from J, leaving 16 bases between them. The CDR3 region is CSARDLGRGTETQYF. DNA of the CDR3: TGCAGTGCTAGAGATTTAGGGCGAGGGACTGAGACCCAGTACTTC.

This clonotype occurred many times. V gene TRBV18 combines with J gene TRBJ2-7; weak D call: TRBD1 (6 bases). Trimming took off 3 bases at V and 2 bases at J, with 17 bases between the two ends. The CDR3 runs 16 residues. Germline-derived CDR1 and CDR2 are KGHSH and LQKENI. The CDR3 DNA is TGTGCCAGCTCACCGACATCCGGGACATGGACCTACGAGCAGTACTTC. This sequence encodes CASSPTSGTWTYEQYF.

This clonotype has a handful of counts. The rearrangement links TRBV9 to TRBJ2-7, with D perhaps TRBD1 or TRBD2 (5 bases each). The CDR3 covers 16 residues. CDR1 and CDR2 from the germline V gene are SGDLS and YYNGEE. Trimming removed 3 bases from V and 2 bases from J, with 18 bases in between. CDR3 residues: CASSEKPGTAAYEQYF. Here the CDR3 DNA reads TGTGCCAGCAGCGAAAAGCCCGGGACGGCGGCCTACGAGCAGTACTTC.

This clonotype was observed at least ten times. The V and J genes are TRBV10-3 and TRBJ2-3, with 11 bases that match TRBD2. Germline V CDR1 and CDR2: ENHRY, SYGVKD. V was pared by 8 bases and J by 4 bases, with 11 bases of the junction left unmatched. The CDR3 spans 16 residues. This CDR3 is CAIGGYSGRAADTQYF. CDR3 DNA sequence: TGTGCCATCGGGGGTTATAGCGGGAGGGCCGCAGATACGCAGTATTTT.

This clonotype was seen ten or more times. The CDR3 coding sequence is TGTGCCAGCTCACCACCGACGAGCACTGAAGCTTTCTTT. Translating gives CASSPPTSTEAFF. The V gene is TRBV18, the J gene TRBJ1-1; D is ambiguous. The germline gives CDR1 KGHSH, CDR2 LQKENI. The V and J ends lost 0 bases and 4 bases respectively, with 6 bases between them. The CDR3 has 13 amino acids.

In regard to this clonotype: A much larger clone differs from this one at a single base, so this may be a read error. The chain links TRBV6-1 to TRBJ1-1; D remains unclear. Germline values: CDR1 MNHNS, CDR2 SASEGT. The germline V and J ends were trimmed by 3 bases and 6 bases, with 11 bases remaining between them. This CDR3 is built from 13 residues. The CDR3: CASSESQGSEAFF. The CDR3 DNA follows: TGTGCCAGCAGTGAGTCCCAAGGGTCTGAAGCTTTCTTT.

This clonotype has a count of ten or more. V usage is TRBV12-3 or TRBV12-4 and J usage is TRBJ2-5; TRBD1 aligns across 8 bases. The ends lost 6 bases at V and 5 bases at J; junction bases unmatched: 8. The CDR3 has 14 residues. CDR3 residues: CASRYRQGSETQYF. The CDR3 DNA sequence: TGTGCCAGCAGGTATCGACAGGGGTCGGAGACCCAGTACTTC.

The table lists this clonotype with a few counts. The chain uses TRBV11-3 and TRBJ2-7; TRBD1 or TRBD2 may be the D gene (7 bases each). Germline values: CDR1 SGHNT, CDR2 YENEEA. CDR3 size: 15 residues. Trimming stripped 5 bases from V and 1 base from J, with 15 bases between. CDR3 DNA: TGTGCCAGCAGCCCAGGGGGGGGCCAGTCCTACGAGCAGTACTTC. It translates to CASSPGGGQSYEQYF.

This clonotype was recorded many times. This chain connects TRBV14 to TRBJ2-7; possible D gene TRBD2, 5 bases. Trimming cost V 1 base and J 9 bases, with 10 bases left between them. This CDR3 is built from 12 residues. The germline V gene has CDR1 SGHDN and CDR2 FVKESK. The CDR3 reads CASSQASGLQYF. CDR3 nucleotides: TGTGCCAGCAGCCAAGCCTCTGGACTGCAGTACTTC.

This clonotype was counted many times. The rearrangement links TRBV7-9 to TRBJ2-3, with 9 positions matching TRBD1. The CDR3 has 16 amino acids. J gave up 3 bases and V 4 bases, and 8 bases lay outside the gene matches. The germline V gene has CDR1 SEHNR and CDR2 FQNEAQ (reference sequence). CDR3 sequence reads: CASSSRDRVVTDTQYF. CDR3 coding DNA: TGTGCCAGCAGCTCGAGGGACAGGGTTGTGACAGATACGCAGTATTTT.

This sequence joins TRBV24-1 and TRBJ2-1, with 9 nucleotides matching TRBD1. The CDR3 extends over 13 amino acids. J was trimmed by 11 bases and V by 2 bases; bases with no gene match: 3. CDR1 is KGHDR, CDR2 SFDVKD, per germline. The CDR3 here is CATSDSTGGKQFF. For the CDR3, the DNA is TGTGCCACCAGTGATTCGACAGGGGGAAAGCAGTTCTTC.

This clonotype came up a few times. This may be a read error: a much more frequent sequence differs by one nucleotide. This chain joins TRBV30 and TRBJ2-3; D is uncertain. CDR1 GTSNPN and CDR2 SVGIG come from the germline V gene (reference sequence). The CDR3 loop spans 11 amino acids. CDR3 amino acids: CVWSRADTQYF. In nucleotides, the CDR3 is TGTGTCTGGAGTCGCGCAGATACGCAGTATTTT.

This clonotype was seen a handful of times. The chain joins TRBV30 to TRBJ1-4; TRBD1 matches at 10 bases. V dropped 5 bases and J dropped 12; count of bases not matched to a gene: 9. The CDR3 is made up of 13 amino acids. CDR1 and CDR2 from the germline V gene are GTSNPN and SVGIG (reference sequence). This CDR3 reads CAWGTGAGEELFF. The CDR3 DNA follows: TGTGCCTGGGGGACAGGGGCGGGCGAGGAACTGTTTTTT.

This clonotype showed up many times. The chain joins TRBV15 to TRBJ2-1; TRBD2 matches 11 bases. V trimming: 5 bases; J trimming: 6 bases; junction bases outside the gene matches: 9. Germline-derived CDR1 and CDR2 are LNHNV and YYDKDF (reference sequence). This CDR3 has 16 amino acids. CDR3 sequence reads: CATSAHIAGGSNEQFF. The CDR3 region has the DNA TGTGCCACCAGCGCACACATAGCGGGAGGGAGCAATGAGCAGTTCTTC. Full variable domain (remainder filled in from reference TRBV15 and TRBJ2-1): DAMVIQNPRYQVTQFGKPVTLSCSQTLNHNVMYWYQQKSSQAPKLLFHYYDKDFNNEADTPDNFQSRRPNTSFCFLDIRSPGLGDTAMYLCATSAHIAGGSNEQFFGPGTRLTVL.

The chain uses TRBV5-1 and TRBJ1-2; no firm D call. Germline assignment: CDR1 SGHRS and CDR2 YFSETQ. The CDR3 runs 16 residues. The V end lost 0 bases, the J end lost 4 bases, and 16 bases lay between the germline ends. The CDR3 loop reads CASSLGLGTDFYGYTF. The CDR3 nucleotides read TGCGCCAGCAGCTTGGGGTTAGGTACAGACTTCTATGGCTACACCTTC.

This clonotype was seen at least ten times. J is TRBJ1-2 and V is TRBV6-1; 8 nucleotides match TRBD1. This CDR3 is built from 16 residues. From germline, CDR1 is MNHNS and CDR2 SASEGT. The junction had 10 bases not matched to a gene; V was cut back by 6 bases and J by 1 base. DNA for the CDR3: TGTGCCAGCAGACCGGGACAGGACGGAGTTAACTATGGCTACACCTTC. Translation: CASRPGQDGVNYGYTF.

This clonotype was seen many times. The rearrangement uses TRBV30 and TRBJ2-5, with no clear D. The germline V gene has CDR1 GTSNPN and CDR2 SVGIG (reference sequence). The CDR3 covers 11 residues. Trimming stripped 4 bases from V and 5 bases from J, with 8 bases between. This chain's CDR3 is CAWTLGETQYF. CDR3 DNA: TGTGCCTGGACGCTGGGGGAGACCCAGTACTTC.

This clonotype was counted many times. This rearrangement joins TRBV27 to TRBJ2-1, with no clear D. The CDR3 runs to 13 residues. CDR1 and CDR2 from the germline V gene are MNHEY and SMNVEV (reference sequence). V shed 5 bases and J shed 9 bases, with 14 bases lying between them. CDR3 sequence (DNA): TGTGCCAGCAGTCCCATGAAGGGCACTGAGCAGTTCTTC. This sequence encodes CASSPMKGTEQFF.